This TCR beta chain was observed in a study of blood T cells in healthy people across ages. This clonotype came up once. At one boundary the junction diverges from the germline segment, which might be a read error. The use of a sample-barcoded 5' primer and a J-beta primer mix characterized a second PCR of roughly 6 to 11 cycles. One entry per CDR3 protein results from TCRdb running MiXCR on the 5' RACE reads. Of some 860,000 distinct CDR3 sequences listed, roughly three fifths were seen once; the top ten hold 25% to 30%. The sequenced material came from blood. This clonotype was obtained from a man between 35 and 55 years old in good health.

The CDR3 here is CVSSALAFTDTQYF. CDR3 nucleotide sequence: TGTGTCAGCAGTGCACTAGCATTCACAGATACGCAGTATTTT. The V gene is TRBV2, the J gene TRBJ2-3; maybe TRBD2 (6 bases). The germline V gene encodes CDR1 SNHLY and CDR2 FYNNEI. This CDR3 has 14 amino acids.